The 22 T cell receptor beta chains in this list originate from one sample, sequenced in a study of blood T cell repertoires in COVID-19. Libraries were prepared by immunoSEQ multiplex PCR; TCRdb keeps only in-frame clonotypes and omits some of them. The sample has 150,000 to 200,000 clones; more than 70% are singletons. Material for sequencing was peripheral blood. The origin of the receptors is an elderly woman with active or convalescent COVID-19.

The gene calls are TRBV27 and TRBJ2-7; perhaps TRBD2 as D (6 bases). Trimming removed 5 bases from V and 4 bases from J, with 24 bases in between. The CDR3 is 17 residues long. The germline CDR1 and CDR2 sequences are MNHEY and SMNVEV (reference sequence). CDR3 loop: CASSRRLAVPNIYEQYF. The DNA for the CDR3 is TGTGCCAGCAGTCGGAGATTAGCGGTTCCCAATATTTACGAGCAGTACTTC.

V and J are TRBV18 and TRBJ1-5, with 8 bases lining up with TRBD1. This CDR3 is built from 16 residues. Trimming removed 3 bases from V and 4 bases from J; junction bases left unmatched: 8. CDR1 is KGHSH and CDR2 is LQKENI in the germline V gene. The CDR3 spells CASSPRTGMGNQPQHF. CDR3 DNA: TGTGCCAGCTCACCCCGGACAGGGATGGGGAATCAGCCCCAGCATTTT. The full variable domain, in which reference TRBV18 and TRBJ1-5 provide the parts outside the CDR3, is NAGVMQNPRHLVRRRGQEARLRCSPMKGHSHVYWYRQLPEEGLKFMVYLQKENIIDESGMPKERFSAEFPKEGPSILRIQQVVRGDSAAYFCASSPRTGMGNQPQHFGDGTRLSIL.

Only a few counts were recorded for this clone. This chain joins TRBV30 and TRBJ1-5; TRBD1 agrees at 10 bases. The V gene end was trimmed by 5 bases and the J gene end by 5 bases; junction bases not matched to a gene: 3. Germline V gene sequence: CDR1 GTSNPN, CDR2 SVGIG (reference sequence). This CDR3 is built from 13 residues. The CDR3 loop is CAWDRGLDQPQHF. Here the CDR3 DNA reads TGTGCCTGGGACAGGGGGCTGGATCAGCCCCAGCATTTT.

This clone was observed once. The same CDR3 also results from other DNA sequences found in this sample. The chain has TRBV4-1 and TRBJ2-7, with 13 positions matching TRBD2. The CDR3 sequence is 15 residues long. V dropped 3 bases and J dropped 5; count of bases not matched to a gene: 4. CDR1 is MGHRA and CDR2 is YSYEKL in the germline V gene. The CDR3 coding sequence is TGCGCCAGCAGCCACGCCGGGACTAGCGGGGACGAGCAGTACTTC. This codes for CASSHAGTSGDEQYF.

The chain uses TRBV7-2 and TRBJ1-6; D is possibly TRBD1 (5 bases). The germline gives CDR1 SGHTA, CDR2 FQGNSA. CDR3 length equals 16 residues. V lost 5 bases to trimming and J lost 2 bases, with 13 bases between them. In DNA form, the CDR3 reads TGTGCCAGCAGCCCGCAGACAGCAACCTATAATTCACCCCTCCACTTT. Protein sequence: CASSPQTATYNSPLHF.

This clone was detected a few times. This sequence joins TRBV3-1 (or the pseudogene TRBV3-2) and TRBJ1-1; 7 positions agree with TRBD1. The trim removed 0 bases at V and 10 bases at J, leaving 8 bases unmatched. The CDR3 length is 14 residues. CDR1 and CDR2 (germline): LGHDT, YNNKEL (reference sequence). CDR3 coding DNA: TGTGCCAGCAGCCAAGATGATGGGACAGTGGTAGCTTTCTTT. As protein: CASSQDDGTVVAFF.

J is TRBJ1-4 and V is TRBV28; weak D call: TRBD1 (5 bases). The CDR3 sequence is 15 residues long. The germline gives CDR1 MDHEN, CDR2 SYDVKM. V lost 5 bases and J 8 bases, leaving 18 bases between the germline ends. In DNA, the CDR3 is TGTGCCAGCAGTCCCGCTCTAGGGGCGGAAGAAAAACTGTTTTTT. This codes for CASSPALGAEEKLFF.

The chain is built from TRBV27 and TRBJ1-5, with 11 bases aligning to TRBD1. Germline-derived CDR1 and CDR2 are MNHEY and SMNVEV (reference sequence). Germline trimming cut 4 bases from V and 11 bases from J; bases unmatched to any gene: 7. There are 14 residues in the CDR3. CDR3 DNA sequence: TGTGCCAGCAGTTCCGGACAGGGGGCGAGGGCCCAGCATTTT. Its translation: CASSSGQGARAQHF.

The J gene is TRBJ2-5, the V gene TRBV12-3 or TRBV12-4; D unresolved. V shed 6 bases and J shed 7 bases, with 15 bases lying between them. The CDR3 runs 13 residues. CDR3 protein: CASSARGLGTQYF. CDR3 nucleotide sequence: TGTGCCAGCAGCGCCAGAGGCTTGGGGACCCAGTACTTC.

This sequence joins TRBV27 and TRBJ2-2; 7 bases agree with TRBD1. This CDR3 has 17 residues. Germline CDR1 MNHEY, CDR2 SMNVEV (reference sequence). V gave up 7 bases and J gave up 0 bases; unmatched junction bases: 11. This chain's CDR3 is CASNKRDRLSNTGELFF. The DNA for the CDR3 is TGTGCCAGCAACAAAAGGGACAGATTGTCGAACACCGGGGAGCTGTTTTTT.

Points on this clone: Other DNA sequences of this sample code for an identical CDR3. The V gene is TRBV7-9, the J gene TRBJ1-1; the D gene is possibly TRBD1 (5 bases). V lost 3 bases, J lost 1 base, and 6 bases lay in between. Germline CDR1 is SEHNR and CDR2 is FQNEAQ (reference sequence). There are 13 residues in the CDR3. CDR3 DNA sequence: TGTGCCAGCAGCTTTCAGGGGAACACTGAAGCTTTCTTT. This encodes CASSFQGNTEAFF.

The chain recombines TRBV28 with TRBJ1-5; 8 bases are a match to TRBD1. Unmatched junction bases numbered 9, after V lost 7 bases and J lost 7 bases. The CDR3 consists of 14 residues. The germline V gene has CDR1 MDHEN and CDR2 SYDVKM. This CDR3 reads CASTKTGGMQPQHF. Written as DNA, the CDR3 is TGTGCCAGCACCAAAACAGGGGGGATGCAGCCCCAGCATTTT.

This clone was detected ten times or more. The chain joins TRBV2 to TRBJ1-1; D is unclear. The CDR3 has 11 amino acids. V was cut by 6 bases and J by 6 bases, with 8 bases left in between. The germline V gene encodes CDR1 SNHLY and CDR2 FYNNEI. DNA for the CDR3: TGTGCCAGCAGGGAGACGGCTGAAGCTTTCTTT. It is translated as CASRETAEAFF.

The V and J genes are TRBV4-1 and TRBJ2-5, with 15 bases identical to TRBD2. CDR3 size: 17 residues. The germline V gene has CDR1 MGHRA and CDR2 YSYEKL. Trimming took 0 bases from V and 6 from J; bases not matched to a gene: 5. This chain's CDR3 is CASSQDPGTSGGKTQYF. The DNA for the CDR3 is TGCGCCAGCAGCCAAGATCCAGGGACTAGCGGGGGGAAGACCCAGTACTTC.

The rearrangement joins TRBV7-9 to TRBJ1-5; no reliable D call. Trimming removed 4 bases from V and 6 bases from J, with 13 bases in between. The CDR3 consists of 14 residues. Germline loops: CDR1 SEHNR, CDR2 FQNEAQ (reference sequence). This chain's CDR3 is CASSSGRAIQPQHF. CDR3 sequence (DNA): TGTGCCAGCAGCTCTGGGCGTGCGATTCAGCCCCAGCATTTT. Based on the CDR3 plus reference TRBV7-9 and TRBJ1-5, the full variable domain is DTGVSQNPRHKITKRGQNVTFRCDPISEHNRLYWYRQTLGQGPEFLTYFQNEAQLEKSRLLSDRFSAERPKGSFSTLEIQRTEQGDSAMYLCASSSGRAIQPQHFGDGTRLSIL.

The V and J genes are TRBV6-5 and TRBJ1-3; TRBD1 might be the D (5 bases). Trimming took off 2 bases at V and 2 bases at J, with 13 bases between the two ends. CDR3 length: 16 amino acids. Germline-derived CDR1 and CDR2 are MNHEY and SVGAGI. The CDR3 region has the DNA TGTGCCAGCAGTTACGCGCGAGCGGGGGCTGGAAACACCATATATTTT. As protein: CASSYARAGAGNTIYF.

This clone was seen a handful of times. The chain is built from TRBV19 and TRBJ2-1, with D perhaps TRBD1 (7 bases). CDR1 LNHDA and CDR2 SQIVND come from the germline V gene (reference sequence). The CDR3 sequence is 17 residues long. V dropped 6 bases and J dropped 5 bases, with 23 bases sitting between them. This CDR3 reads CASRIWQGDSINNEQFF. The CDR3 DNA reads as TGTGCCAGTAGAATCTGGCAGGGGGACTCTATTAACAATGAGCAGTTCTTC.

The chain combines TRBV6-6 with TRBJ2-5; 11 positions match TRBD2. CDR1 and CDR2 from the germline V gene are MNHNY and SVGAGI (reference sequence). CDR3 length equals 16 residues. J gave up 2 bases and V 0 bases, and 2 bases lay outside the gene matches. CDR3 in DNA: TGTGCCAGCAGTTACTCTCTAGCGGGGGGACAAGAGACCCAGTACTTC. Amino acid sequence: CASSYSLAGGQETQYF.

V usage is TRBV10-3 and J usage is TRBJ2-5; TRBD1 agrees at 8 bases. From germline, CDR1 is ENHRY and CDR2 SYGVKD. CDR3 length: 13 amino acids. V lost 8 bases to trimming and J lost 2 bases; unmatched junction nucleotides: 4. The CDR3: CAIQGARQETQYF. Here the CDR3 DNA reads TGTGCCATCCAGGGGGCCCGACAAGAGACCCAGTACTTC.

The chain joins TRBV7-2 to TRBJ1-5; TRBD1 is a possible D gene (6 bases). The V gene lost 5 bases and the J gene lost 2 bases, with 13 bases spanning the gap. CDR3 length: 15 residues. Germline CDR1 SGHTA, CDR2 FQGNSA. The CDR3 here is CASSLDSSGNQPQHF. The CDR3 DNA reads as TGTGCCAGCAGCCTGGACAGTTCGGGCAATCAGCCCCAGCATTTT.

The chain links TRBV2 to TRBJ2-7; D unresolved. V dropped 6 bases and J dropped 4 bases, with 10 bases sitting between them. The germline V gene encodes CDR1 SNHLY and CDR2 FYNNEI. This CDR3 is built from 12 residues. In nucleotides, the CDR3 is TGTGCCAGCAGAACAGACACTTACGAGCAGTACTTC. It codes for CASRTDTYEQYF.

The chain combines TRBV30 with TRBJ1-5, with D possibly matching TRBD1 (5 bases). The germline V and J ends were trimmed by 2 bases and 0 bases, with 8 bases remaining between them. The CDR3 covers 14 residues. Per the germline V gene, CDR1 is GTSNPN and CDR2 is SVGIG (reference sequence). CDR3 nucleotide sequence: TGTGCCTGGAGTATTGACAGTAGCAATCAGCCCCAGCATTTT. Amino acid sequence: CAWSIDSSNQPQHF. The full variable domain, its missing parts supplied by reference TRBV30 and TRBJ1-5, is SQTIHQWPATLVQPVGSPLSLECTVEGTSNPNLYWYRQAAGRGLQLLFYSVGIGQISSEVPQNLSASRPQDRQFILSSKKLLLSDSGFYLCAWSIDSSNQPQHFGDGTRLSIL.